This is a list of T cell receptor beta chains from one sample in a study of cytomegalovirus exposure and HLA in healthy donors. Only in-frame clones appear in the TCRdb table, and some are missing; sequencing was by immunoSEQ multiplex PCR. The data show about 110,000 clones, with around 78% seen just once and around 1.3% held by the top ten. What was sequenced was PBMCs. These receptors all stem from a woman in her twenties or thirties in good health and CMV-seronegative. Both conserved end residues are trimmed from each CDR3.

TRBJ1-1 TRBV7-8 ASSPPQGFTEAF
TRBJ2-5 TRBV30 AWSAKETQY
TRBJ2-7 TRBV27 ASSPIWDTEQY
TRBJ1-2 TRBV27 ASRIGALYGYT
TRBJ1-2 TRBV5-4 ASSVHHLEGANYGYT
TRBJ1-1 TRBV6-5 ASSNRDRGLPEAF
TRBJ2-7 TRBV7-9 ASSWSQTSGSPEQY
TRBJ1-5 TRBV5-1 ASSLVSGIQPQH
TRBJ1-1 TRBV5-8 ASSARGGAEAF
TRBJ2-6 TRBV13 ASSLPKAGLTRPLSGANVLT
TRBJ2-7 TRBV11-2 ASSDGTGPGEQY
TRBJ1-3 TRBV11-2 ASSTRQSSLSGNTIY
TRBJ2-1 TRBV29-1 SVGGGIEQF
TRBJ2-1 TRBV5-1 ASSLDRVDEQF
TRBJ2-2 TRBV2 ASSRQPAVTGELF
TRBJ2-5 TRBV4-1 ASSPGLAGLETQY
TRBJ2-7 TRBV19 ASSSRLAIPYEQY
TRBJ2-2 TRBV4-3 ASSPTSGNTGELF
TRBJ2-7 TRBV7-2 ASSLPGTLYEQY
TRBJ2-1 TRBV5-1 ASSTGTGIYNEQF
TRBJ1-1 TRBV13 ASSLQQGTEAF
TRBJ1-2 TRBV29-1 SVLVTGGYT
TRBJ2-7 TRBV9 ASSVAGGPYEQY
TRBJ1-6 TRBV27 AIRDSYNSPLH
TRBJ2-7 TRBV7-6 ASSSNYEQY
TRBJ2-5 TRBV27 ASRLGGSETQY
TRBJ2-7 TRBV15 ATSSLPGTYEQY
TRBJ2-7 TRBV18 ASSPGQGNYEQY
TRBJ2-1 TRBV30 AWASGLRNEQF
TRBJ2-7 TRBV7-8 ASSSRRGENEQY
TRBJ2-1 TRBV7-7 ASSPAGELAGEV
TRBJ1-1 TRBV30 AWSEDTTEAF
TRBJ1-2 TRBV11-2 ASSSRAGLNYGYT
TRBJ1-1 TRBV5-4 ASSRARDRWTLNTEAF
TRBJ1-6 TRBV27 ASRRGATSSPLH
TRBJ2-2 TRBV19 ASSTDTNTGELF
TRBJ2-5 TRBV7-2 ASSLGPTGQETQY
TRBJ1-1 TRBV5-1 ASRSDTEAF
TRBJ2-6 TRBV30 AWNADRLLANVLT
TRBJ2-7 TRBV4-1 ASSQERTVPYYEQY
TRBJ2-4 TRBV29-1 SVVIVASNIQY